This TCR beta chain was recovered during a study of patients and donors after allogeneic stem cell transplantation. There are a few counts of this clonotype. MiXCR, applied by TCRdb to the RT-PCR reads, yields one record per CDR3 protein. Here the sample spans 24,000 or so distinct CDR3 sequences, about 30% being singletons. Trimming pared 4 bases from V and 2 bases from J, leaving 15 bases between. Per germline, CDR1 SEHNR and CDR2 FQNEAQ (reference sequence). The CDR3 covers 15 residues. What was sequenced was blood, either unsorted or a sorted T cell fraction (not recorded which). This receptor was obtained from a human donor who was either an allogeneic HSCT recipient or a stem cell or donor lymphocyte infusion donor (not recorded which). It is not recorded whose cells these are; they may come from a transplant donor. V is TRBV7-9 and J is TRBJ2-7, with D perhaps matching TRBD1 (5 bases). CDR3 residues: CASSYSRAGPYEQYF. The CDR3 nucleotides are TGTGCCAGCAGCTATAGTCGGGCAGGGCCCTACGAGCAGTACTTC.